This entry lists 6 T cell receptor beta chains sequenced from one sample in a study of T cells in narcolepsy. Sequenced by immunoSEQ multiplex PCR; TCRdb stores in-frame clones only, minus some. The sample gives around 18,000 clones, around 86% of which show up once; roughly 0.75% is in the top ten. The sequenced material came from memory (CD45RA-) CD4+ T cells from blood. Receptors originate from a human donor in good health.

V is TRBV11-2 and J is TRBJ2-3, with 11 bases identical to TRBD1. The CDR3 is made up of 15 amino acids. With 5 bases clipped from V and 3 bases from J, the junction kept 4 bases outside the gene matches. Germline-derived CDR1 and CDR2 are SGHAT and FQNNGV. This CDR3 is CASSRTGGVTDTQYF. The CDR3 DNA is TGTGCCAGCAGCCGGACAGGGGGCGTGACAGATACGCAGTATTTT. Drawing the rest from reference TRBV11-2 and TRBJ2-3, the complete variable domain is EAGVAQSPRYKIIEKRQSVAFWCNPISGHATLYWYQQILGQGPKLLIQFQNNGVVDDSQLPKDRFSAERLKGVDSTLKIQPAKLEDSAVYLCASSRTGGVTDTQYFGPGTRLTVL.

In regard to this clone: Other DNA sequences from this sample encode an identical CDR3 as well. The chain joins TRBV6-5 to TRBJ2-1, with 13 bases aligning to TRBD2. Germline V gives CDR1 MNHEY, CDR2 SVGAGI. V was pared by 8 bases and J by 7 bases, with 5 bases of the junction left unmatched. This CDR3 is 14 amino acids long. CDR3: CASWGLAGTNEQFF. CDR3 DNA: TGTGCCAGCTGGGGACTAGCGGGAACGAATGAGCAGTTCTTC.

The chain links TRBV5-1 to TRBJ2-7; TRBD2 agrees at 8 bases. Germline lookup yields CDR1 SGHRS and CDR2 YFSETQ. The CDR3 length is 16 residues. The V gene end was trimmed by 0 bases and the J gene end by 2 bases; junction bases not matched to a gene: 7. The CDR3 bases are TGCGCCAGCAGCTTGGCCGGGGGGGACGCGCCCTACGAGCAGTACTTC. This gives the protein CASSLAGGDAPYEQYF.

CDR3 DNA: TGTGCCAGCAGAAGTTTTTCTGGGGCCAACGTCCTGACTTTC. It codes for CASRSFSGANVLTF. The chain has TRBV6-1 and TRBJ2-6; D remains unclear. V dropped 6 bases and J dropped 1 base, with 7 bases sitting between them. The CDR3 has 14 amino acids. Germline V gene data show CDR1 as MNHNS and CDR2 as SASEGT.

The chain uses TRBV12-2 and TRBJ2-5; TRBD2, the table's D call, lacks a check against the DNA. TRBV12-2 is a pseudogene segment. The CDR3 covers 20 residues. The CDR3 loop reads CASPSSQKKSGIQRWETQYF. CDR3 coding DNA: TGTGCAAGTCCCTCATCGCAGAAAAAGAGCGGGATCCAACGGTGGGAGACCCAGTACTTC.

This chain uses TRBV27 with TRBJ2-4, with D perhaps matching TRBD1 (5 bases). The CDR3 loop spans 15 amino acids. Trimming took 2 bases from V and 0 from J, leaving 8 bases between them. The germline gives CDR1 MNHEY, CDR2 SMNVEV (reference sequence). This chain's CDR3 is CASSLGALAKNIQYF. In DNA form, the CDR3 reads TGTGCCAGCAGTTTAGGGGCTCTAGCCAAAAACATTCAGTACTTC.